The rows below give T cell receptor beta chains drawn from one sample of a study of shared clonotypes between healthy human individuals. TCRdb's copy holds only in-frame clones and misses some; the assay was immunoSEQ multiplex PCR. Among millions of clones listed, about 92% were seen once. Sequenced material: naive CD8+ T cells from PBMCs. These receptors all stem from a man between 18 and 35 years old in good health. Some clones in this sample may be carry-over from other donors' samples. Each CDR3 is given with its conserved first and last residue. Each record gives: J gene, clone size, D gene, V gene, CDR3 protein, CDR3 DNA. D genes are given only for firm matches. Clone size, where shown, is once, few, many, or a class for clones that have expanded.

>TRBJ2-7|-|-|TRBV28
CASSPDPSPQSGEQYF
TGTGCCAGCAGTCCGGACCCTTCTCCGCAAAGTGGTGAGCAGTACTTC
>TRBJ2-7|-|TRBD1|TRBV28
CASSLTPGGGDEQYF
TGTGCCAGCAGCTTAACCCCAGGGGGCGGGGACGAGCAGTACTTC
>TRBJ2-5|-|TRBD2|TRBV7-8
CASSILAGVETQYF
TGTGCCAGCAGCATACTAGCGGGAGTGGAGACCCAGTACTTC
>TRBJ2-1|-|TRBD2|TRBV7-9
CASSGRLAGLNEQFF
TGTGCCAGCAGCGGACGACTAGCGGGACTCAATGAGCAGTTCTTC
>TRBJ2-7|-|-|TRBV6-5
CASSYARDLYEQYF
TGTGCCAGCAGTTACGCGCGGGACCTCTACGAGCAGTACTTC
>TRBJ1-1|-|-|TRBV6-1
CASSFGSRRDTEAFF
TGTGCCAGCAGTTTCGGGAGCAGGCGGGACACTGAAGCTTTCTTT
>TRBJ2-1|-|-|TRBV7-6
CASSGRTGTRYNEQFF
TGTGCCAGCAGCGGTCGAACCGGGACTCGATACAATGAGCAGTTCTTC
>TRBJ2-2|-|TRBD1|TRBV5-1
CASSLSIQGSGGELFF
TGCGCCAGCAGCTTGAGTATACAGGGGTCGGGCGGGGAGCTGTTTTTT
>TRBJ2-7|-|TRBD1|TRBV9
CASSVDKGQGNVYEQYF
TGTGCCAGCAGCGTCGACAAGGGACAGGGAAACGTCTACGAGCAGTACTTC
>TRBJ2-1|-|-|TRBV27
CASSSRTGVYYNEQFF
TGTGCCAGCAGTAGCAGGACGGGCGTTTACTACAATGAGCAGTTCTTC
>TRBJ2-3|-|-|TRBV27
CASRPPAAGRTGDTQYF
TGTGCCAGCAGACCCCCCGCCGCCGGCCGCACAGGGGATACGCAGTATTTT
>TRBJ2-3|-|-|TRBV7-9
CASSLIPGLGGDTQYF
TGTGCCAGCAGCCTCATCCCAGGTCTAGGGGGAGATACGCAGTATTTT
>TRBJ1-2|-|-|TRBV2
CASSEMADEINYGYTF
TGTGCCAGCAGTGAAATGGCGGATGAGATAAACTATGGCTACACCTTC
>TRBJ1-5|once|-|TRBV19
CASMGGLRQPQHF
TGTGCCAGTATGGGGGGACTAAGGCAGCCCCAGCATTTT
>TRBJ1-1|-|-|TRBV28
CASSPTTLGAFF
TGTGCCAGCAGTCCAACGACCCTAGGAGCTTTCTTT
>TRBJ2-2|few|-|TRBV28
CASSLPATGELFF
TGTGCCAGCAGTTTACCCGCCACCGGGGAGCTGTTTTTT
>TRBJ2-5|-|TRBD2|TRBV28
CASGRGEAQYF
TGTGCCAGCGGGAGGGGAGAGGCCCAGTACTTC
>TRBJ2-7|-|-|TRBV7-9
CASSLVGRLPTYEQYF
TGTGCCAGCAGCTTAGTCGGACGCCTACCTACCTACGAGCAGTACTTC
>TRBJ2-7|-|-|TRBV7-2
CASSPSGQGFGEQYF
TGTGCCAGCAGCCCGAGCGGGCAGGGGTTCGGCGAGCAGTACTTC
>TRBJ2-2|-|TRBD2|TRBV5-1
CASSLGLARTGELFF
TGCGCCAGCAGCTTGGGACTAGCGAGGACCGGGGAGCTGTTTTTT
>TRBJ2-7|-|-|TRBV6-5
CASTDSSYEQYF
TGTGCCAGCACGGACAGTTCCTACGAGCAGTACTTC